The present entry profiles one T cell receptor (beta chain) with its context. Generated by immunoSEQ multiplex PCR, the TCRdb table keeps only in-frame clones and is missing some. This repertoire shows hundreds of thousands of clones, roughly four fifths found once; its top ten account for about 5%. These data originate in a study of blood T cell repertoires in COVID-19. Study as a whole: PBMCs, B-cell-depleted T cells, or T cells provided the cDNA or gDNA that made up the material.

The V segment lost 6 bases and the J segment 3 bases; nucleotides outside the gene matches: 3. The CDR3 has 13 residues. The sequencing sample was made of PBMCs or T cells enriched from blood (not recorded which). This chain connects TRBV12-3 or TRBV12-4 to TRBJ1-2; 8 nucleotides match TRBD1. The sequence came from a man aged 35 to 55 who had been exposed to COVID-19. The CDR3 reads CASSPGGHYGYTF. In DNA, the CDR3 is TGTGCCAGCAGCCCAGGGGGCCACTATGGCTACACCTTC.